This is a list of T cell receptor beta chains from one sample in a study of blood T cell repertoires in COVID-19. The method was immunoSEQ multiplex PCR; TCRdb's version includes in-frame clones alone and lacks a portion of them. This sample yields approximately 100,000 clones, of which around 84% are seen a single time; around 12% belongs to the top ten. Sequences were obtained from peripheral blood. These TCRs come from a human donor in a cohort sampled during active COVID-19. Both conserved end residues are part of each CDR3. Each record gives: D gene, clone size, CDR3 length, J gene, V gene, CDR3 protein, CDR3 DNA. A D gene is named only where the DNA matches it firmly. Only some rows state a clone size, as once, few, many or a class for expanded clones.

-,-,16,TRBJ1-5,TRBV19,CASSPRTSTGNQPQHF,TGTGCCAGTAGTCCTCGGACCTCCACGGGGAATCAGCCCCAGCATTTT
TRBD1,-,16,TRBJ2-4,TRBV5-1,CASSAGQGRAKNIQYF,TGCGCCAGCAGCGCCGGACAGGGGAGGGCCAAAAACATTCAGTACTTC
-,-,16,TRBJ2-3,TRBV3-1/TRBV3-2,CASSHQAAQSTDTQYF,TGTGCCAGCAGCCATCAAGCGGCCCAGAGCACAGATACGCAGTATTTT
TRBD1,-,16,TRBJ1-2,TRBV3-1/TRBV3-2,CASSPLTGGENYGYTF,TGTGCCAGCAGCCCCCTCACAGGGGGCGAAAACTATGGCTACACCTTC
-,-,12,TRBJ2-4,TRBV12-3/TRBV12-4,CASSDIGDIQYF,TGTGCCAGCAGCGACATCGGGGACATTCAGTACTTC
-,-,15,TRBJ1-6,TRBV4-2,CASSQDAGHNSPLHF,TGTGCCAGCAGCCAAGATGCAGGGCACAATTCACCCCTCCACTTT
-,few,13,TRBJ1-6,TRBV14,CASSPQLDSPLHF,TGTGCCAGCAGCCCGCAGTTGGATTCACCCCTCCACTTT
TRBD2,-,14,TRBJ2-7,TRBV10-2,CASSRTSGGYEQYF,TGCGCCAGCAGCCGGACTAGCGGGGGTTACGAGCAGTACTTC
TRBD1,-,16,TRBJ1-1,TRBV5-1,CASSPQTGRKGTEAFF,TGCGCCAGCAGCCCACAGACAGGGAGGAAGGGAACTGAAGCTTTCTTT
-,-,13,TRBJ1-3,TRBV7-6,CASSRERGNTIYF,TGTGCCAGCAGCCGGGAGCGTGGAAACACCATATATTTT
TRBD1,-,15,TRBJ2-5,TRBV5-1,CASSRGQGPRETQYF,TGCGCCAGCAGCCGGGGACAGGGCCCACGAGAGACCCAGTACTTC